Each of the 19 T cell receptor beta chains below was sequenced from the same sample in a study of control samples from healthy donors and cancer patients. Produced via immunoSEQ multiplex PCR; TCRdb's table is partial and in-frame only. The sample lists over 100,000 clones, about nine tenths occurring once. The sequenced material came from blood. The receptors were gathered from a woman between 45 and 60 years old in good health.

The rearrangement uses TRBV6-2 or TRBV6-3 and TRBJ1-2; no firm D call. This CDR3 is 12 amino acids long. V was cut by 2 bases and J by 8 bases, with 9 bases left in between. From germline, CDR1 is MNHEY and CDR2 SVGEGT. CDR3 amino acids: CASSYKSLGYTF. The CDR3 region has the DNA TGTGCCAGCAGTTACAAGAGTCTCGGCTACACCTTC.

In this sample, this clone turned up once. The genes are TRBV19 and TRBJ1-1; no clear D. The CDR3 has 11 residues. V lost 8 bases, J lost 6 bases, and 10 bases lay in between. Germline CDR1 is LNHDA and CDR2 is SQIVND (reference sequence). This CDR3 reads CASEREPEAFF. CDR3 DNA sequence: TGTGCCAGTGAGAGGGAGCCTGAAGCTTTCTTT. The whole variable domain, filled in from reference TRBV19 and TRBJ1-1, reads DGGITQSPKYLFRKEGQNVTLSCEQNLNHDAMYWYRQDPGQGLRLIYYSQIVNDFQKGDIAEGYSVSREKKESFPLTVTSAQKNPTAFYLCASEREPEAFFGQGTRLTVV.

The chain joins TRBV19 to TRBJ1-5; D not certain. Germline lookup yields CDR1 LNHDA and CDR2 SQIVND (reference sequence). The CDR3 runs 14 residues. Trimming stripped 1 base from V and 1 base from J, with 5 bases between. This CDR3 reads CASSIVRSNQPQHF. CDR3 sequence (DNA): TGTGCCAGTAGTATAGTACGCAGCAATCAGCCCCAGCATTTT.

This chain connects TRBV19 to TRBJ2-3, with 8 positions matching TRBD2. The length of the CDR3 is 15 residues. After removal of 6 bases from V and 4 bases from J, the junction contained 9 bases not matched to a gene. Germline values: CDR1 LNHDA, CDR2 SQIVND (reference sequence). The CDR3 DNA is TGTGCCAGTAGCACCGGGAGGGAGTCCGCAGATACGCAGTATTTT. It is translated as CASSTGRESADTQYF.

This chain links TRBV6-6 with TRBJ2-7, with TRBD2 as a possible D gene (6 bases). CDR1 and CDR2 from the germline V gene are MNHNY and SVGAGI (reference sequence). The CDR3 covers 14 residues. The V end lost 2 bases, the J end lost 3 bases, and 11 bases lay between the germline ends. The CDR3 nucleotides are TGTGCCAGCAGTTACGCGGACTATAGCTACGAGCAGTACTTC. Translation gives CASSYADYSYEQYF.

The gene calls are TRBV30 and TRBJ2-2, with 8 bases identical to TRBD2. Germline values: CDR1 GTSNPN, CDR2 SVGIG (reference sequence). V shed 3 bases, J shed 7 bases, and the junction held 10 bases outside the gene matches. CDR3 size: 15 residues. Written as DNA, the CDR3 is TGTGCCTGGAGACCCCAGCGGGGGATTCACGGGGAGCTGTTTTTT. Its protein is CAWRPQRGIHGELFF.

This rearrangement joins TRBV7-6 to TRBJ1-6, with a tentative D call TRBD1 (5 bases). CDR3 size: 15 residues. CDR1 SGHVS and CDR2 FNYEAQ come from the germline V gene. Trimming cost V 6 bases and J 7 bases, with 16 bases left between them. The CDR3 nucleotides read TGTGCCAGCAGAAGGGGAGCAGGGACCAATTCACCCCTCCACTTT. Translated: CASRRGAGTNSPLHF.

The chain couples TRBV13 to TRBJ2-5; 7 bases align to TRBD1. Germline V gene data show CDR1 as PRHDT and CDR2 as FYEKMQ (reference sequence). The CDR3 consists of 16 residues. With 4 bases clipped from V and 5 bases from J, the junction kept 13 bases outside the gene matches. In DNA form, the CDR3 reads TGTGCCAGCAGCTCGACAGGGTTCTCGCCGTTGGAGACCCAGTACTTC. It codes for CASSSTGFSPLETQYF. Filled out from reference TRBV13 and TRBJ2-5, the complete variable domain reads AAGVIQSPRHLIKEKRETATLKCYPIPRHDTVYWYQQGPGQDPQFLISFYEKMQSDKGSIPDRFSAQQFSDYHSELNMSSLELGDSALYFCASSSTGFSPLETQYFGPGTRLLVL.

The chain has TRBV18 and TRBJ1-1, with D possibly TRBD1 on 6 matching bases. The germline gives CDR1 KGHSH, CDR2 LQKENI. The CDR3 consists of 15 residues. V dropped 2 bases and J dropped 6 bases, with 16 bases sitting between them. The CDR3 loop reads CASSPKLGGAAEAFF. The CDR3 coding sequence is TGTGCCAGCTCACCAAAGCTGGGGGGGGCAGCTGAAGCTTTCTTT.

V usage is TRBV5-5 and J usage is TRBJ2-5; D gene uncertain. The germline V gene has CDR1 SGHKS and CDR2 YYEKEE (reference sequence). This CDR3 is 14 amino acids long. V lost 3 bases and J 4 bases, leaving 13 bases between the germline ends. The CDR3 is CASSSHGLGETQYF. CDR3 DNA sequence: TGTGCCAGCAGCTCCCACGGGTTGGGAGAGACCCAGTACTTC. Variable domain in full (rest from reference TRBV5-5 and TRBJ2-5): DAGVTQSPTHLIKTRGQQVTLRCSPISGHKSVSWYQQVLGQGPQFIFQYYEKEERGRGNFPDRFSARQFPNYSSELNVNALLLGDSALYLCASSSHGLGETQYFGPGTRLLVL.

The chain couples TRBV27 to TRBJ1-6, with 8 bases fitting TRBD1. J was trimmed by 0 bases and V by 5 bases; bases with no gene match: 12. The length of the CDR3 is 19 residues. Germline CDR1 MNHEY, CDR2 SMNVEV (reference sequence). CDR3 sequence: CASSPLPRTGSSYNSPLHF. CDR3 sequence (DNA): TGTGCCAGCAGTCCATTACCCCGGACAGGGAGCTCCTATAATTCACCCCTCCACTTT.

V and J are TRBV12-5 and TRBJ2-1; TRBD2 might be the D (6 bases). Trimming removed 0 bases from V and 0 bases from J, with 15 bases in between. The CDR3 is made up of 18 amino acids. CDR1 is LGHNT, CDR2 FRNRAP, per germline. As DNA, the CDR3 is TGTGCTAGTGGTTTGGTAGGAGGGAGACAGCCCTCCTACAATGAGCAGTTCTTC. As protein: CASGLVGGRQPSYNEQFF.

V gene TRBV25-1 combines with J gene TRBJ1-1, with a tentative D call TRBD1 (5 bases). The germline V gene has CDR1 MGHDK and CDR2 SYGVNS. This CDR3 region has 14 residues. Between the trimmed V and J ends, which lost 7 bases and 4 bases, there was a span of 16 bases. CDR3 sequence: CASMEPGRPTEAFF. CDR3 DNA: TGTGCCAGCATGGAGCCGGGGCGCCCCACTGAAGCTTTCTTT.

This chain joins TRBV11-2 and TRBJ2-7, with TRBD1 matching 9 bases. V lost 5 bases and J lost 3; bases outside the gene matches: 5. The CDR3 is 14 amino acids. Germline CDR1 reads SGHAT; CDR2 reads FQNNGV. CDR3 coding DNA: TGTGCCAGCAGCGCTACGACAGGGGGCTACGAGCAGTACTTC. Protein: CASSATTGGYEQYF.

The chain is built from TRBV4-1 and TRBJ2-7, with 10 nucleotides matching TRBD2. The CDR3 is made up of 17 amino acids. In germline, CDR1 is MGHRA, CDR2 YSYEKL. The V and J ends lost 0 bases and 3 bases, in that order; junction bases with no gene match: 8. CDR3 coding DNA: TGCGCCAGCAGCCAAGACTTGGCTAGCGGGGGCATCTACGAGCAGTACTTC. This sequence encodes CASSQDLASGGIYEQYF.

This clone was seen a single time. The chain employs TRBV25-1 and TRBJ1-5; 7 bases align to TRBD1. The CDR3 consists of 13 residues. V was clipped by 6 bases and J by 4 bases; unmatched bases: 3. Per germline, CDR1 MGHDK and CDR2 SYGVNS. CDR3 loop: CASSDRVNQPQHF. The CDR3 DNA sequence: TGTGCCAGCAGCGACAGGGTTAATCAGCCCCAGCATTTT.

The chain employs TRBV6-6 and TRBJ2-7; TRBD1 is a possible D gene (5 bases). The CDR3 sequence is 16 residues long. Trimming removed 6 bases at V and 1 base at J, with 19 bases between. In germline, CDR1 is MNHNY, CDR2 SVGAGI (reference sequence). CDR3 in DNA: TGTGCCAGCAGCGCGAAAGGGGCGCGACGATCCTACGAGCAGTACTTC. Its translation: CASSAKGARRSYEQYF.

The V and J genes are TRBV21-1 and TRBJ1-3; TRBD1 is taken as the D call from the table, unchecked against the DNA. TRBV21-1 is tagged as a pseudogene. This CDR3 has 18 residues. CDR3 loop: CASSARDRGRRSGNTIYF. The CDR3 nucleotides are TGTGCCAGCAGCGCCCGGGACAGGGGGCGCAGATCTGGAAACACCATATATTTT.

The CDR3 is CASSGTGGRGYTF. The DNA of the CDR3 is TGTGCCAGCAGCGGGACAGGGGGCCGTGGCTACACCTTC. This chain joins TRBV6-5 and TRBJ1-2; 12 bases are shared with TRBD1. The CDR3 contains 13 residues. Germline V CDR1 and CDR2: MNHEY, SVGAGI. V was clipped by 6 bases and J by 7 bases; unmatched bases: 3.